The 22 T cell receptor beta chains below were found in one sample sequenced in a study of regulatory T cells in long-lasting Graves disease. Regarding time point: newly diagnosed GD, antithyroid drugs for less than 3 months. TCR sequences were obtained from RNA taken from PBMCs. Arm-PCR of CDR3 regions and iRepertoire HTBI primers were used to build TCR beta libraries. MiXCR, run by TCRdb on the multiplex PCR reads, gives a single entry per CDR3 protein. This table holds about 530,000 distinct CDR3 sequences, around 16% found once. The same specimen was also included in a second study, on T cells in Graves' hyperthyroidism and ophthalmopathy.

The specimen comprised peripheral blood mononuclear cells (PBMCs), sampled at new diagnosis, from a patient treated with antithyroid drugs. The receptor set was obtained from a woman aged 35-60 years with Graves disease.

The chain is built from TRBV6-2 or TRBV6-3 and TRBJ2-3; the D gene could be TRBD1 or TRBD2 (5 bases each). From germline, CDR1 is MNHEY and CDR2 SVGEGT. V was pared by 8 bases and J by 5 bases, with 14 bases between. The CDR3 is 13 residues long. CDR3 residues: CASRDGLGDTQYF. The CDR3 coding sequence is TGTGCCAGCCGGGACGGCCTGGGAGATACGCAGTATTTT.

This clonotype occurred many times. The rearrangement joins TRBV2 to TRBJ1-5; D possibly corresponds to TRBD1 (5 bases). This CDR3 is 14 amino acids long. Trimming shortened V by 5 bases and J by 4 bases, and 12 bases separated the two germline ends. Germline lookup yields CDR1 SNHLY and CDR2 FYNNEI. CDR3 nucleotides: TGTGCCAGCAGTCTCGGACACCTAAATCAGCCCCAGCATTTT. Its protein product is CASSLGHLNQPQHF.

This clonotype came up a few times. The chain carries TRBV7-9 and TRBJ2-4, with 11 bases fitting TRBD1. The germline CDR1 and CDR2 sequences are SEHNR and FQNEAQ (reference sequence). This CDR3 spans 15 amino acids. V lost 8 bases, J lost 0 bases, and 3 bases stayed unmatched. CDR3 loop: CASGQGALAKNIQYF. CDR3 DNA sequence: TGTGCCAGCGGACAGGGGGCCCTAGCCAAAAACATTCAGTACTTC.

This chain links TRBV12-3 or TRBV12-4 with TRBJ2-7; D gene uncertain. V was clipped by 6 bases and J by 2 bases, with 14 bases between them. The CDR3 consists of 14 residues. The CDR3 spells CASSSGFVAYEQYF. The CDR3 nucleotides are TGTGCCAGCAGCTCCGGATTTGTAGCCTACGAGCAGTACTTC.

In its sample, this clonotype was seen many times. The rearrangement uses TRBV7-9 and TRBJ2-1; 7 nucleotides align to TRBD2. The germline CDR1 and CDR2 sequences are SEHNR and FQNEAQ (reference sequence). The V gene end was trimmed by 3 bases and the J gene end by 4 bases; junction bases not matched to a gene: 6. CDR3 size: 15 residues. This chain's CDR3 is CASSLSNGGYNEQFF. The CDR3 DNA reads as TGTGCCAGCAGCTTGTCTAACGGGGGGTACAATGAGCAGTTCTTC.

This clonotype was seen at least ten times. A read error may account for a junction end that differs from germline. The chain has TRBV12-3 or TRBV12-4 and TRBJ1-1; possible D gene TRBD1, 5 bases. The CDR3 consists of 14 residues. The CDR3 DNA reads as TGTGCCAGCAGCTTAGCGCAAGGGGCCACTGAAGCTTTCTTT. Translated: CASSLAQGATEAFF.

This clonotype was picked up many times. The rearrangement uses TRBV28 and TRBJ1-1; a possible D gene is TRBD1 (5 bases). The ends were cut back, 6 bases at V and 5 bases at J, with 22 bases in the middle. Germline lookup yields CDR1 MDHEN and CDR2 SYDVKM. This CDR3 has 16 residues. CDR3: CASSPGGGARGTEAFF. The CDR3 region has the DNA TGTGCCAGCAGCCCCGGCGGGGGTGCACGGGGGACTGAAGCTTTCTTT. The variable domain in full, with the rest retrieved from reference TRBV28 and TRBJ1-1, is DVKVTQSSRYLVKRTGEKVFLECVQDMDHENMFWYRQDPGLGLRLIYFSYDVKMKEKGDIPEGYSVSREKKERFSLILESASTNQTSMYLCASSPGGGARGTEAFFGQGTRLTVV.

The rearrangement links TRBV5-1 to TRBJ2-4; D unresolved. V was clipped by 0 bases and J by 1 base, with 8 bases between them. CDR3 length: 15 amino acids. CDR1 SGHRS and CDR2 YFSETQ come from the germline V gene. DNA of the CDR3: TGCGCCAGCAGCTTGGCGCGACCGGCCAAAAACATTCAGTACTTC. Translating gives CASSLARPAKNIQYF.

This clonotype was observed a few times. The chain carries TRBV27 and TRBJ2-1, with D perhaps matching TRBD1 or TRBD2 (6 bases each). V was trimmed by 10 bases and J by 1 base, leaving 17 bases between them. The CDR3 runs to 15 residues. CDR1 and CDR2 from the germline V gene are MNHEY and SMNVEV (reference sequence). The CDR3 bases are TGTGCCACTCGGAGGGGGGTGGGGTCCTACAATGAGCAGTTCTTC. The encoded protein is CATRRGVGSYNEQFF.

The chain links TRBV14 to TRBJ2-7; D not certain. Germline CDR1 and CDR2: SGHDN and FVKESK. Trimming removed 1 base from V and 3 bases from J, with 7 bases in between. The CDR3 covers 13 residues. The CDR3 here is CASSQVPGYEQYF. The CDR3 DNA follows: TGTGCCAGCAGCCAAGTACCCGGCTACGAGCAGTACTTC.

This chain connects TRBV29-1 to TRBJ1-4, with TRBD1 matching over 7 bases. Germline values: CDR1 SQVTM, CDR2 ANQGSEA. Trimming cost V 6 bases and J 3 bases; bases outside gene matches: 7. This CDR3 comprises 14 residues. Here the CDR3 DNA reads TGCAGCGTCGGTACAGGGGTTTCTAATGAAAAACTGTTTTTT. As protein: CSVGTGVSNEKLFF.

This clonotype appeared many times. The genes are TRBV27 and TRBJ1-3, with D perhaps TRBD1 (6 bases). The V gene's germline CDR1 is MNHEY and CDR2 SMNVEV (reference sequence). The V end lost 4 bases, the J end lost 0 bases, and 13 bases lay between the germline ends. The CDR3 is 16 residues long. The CDR3 region is CASSSVGHPSGNTIYF. In DNA form, the CDR3 reads TGTGCCAGCAGTTCTGTGGGACACCCCTCTGGAAACACCATATATTTT.

Ten or more counts support this clonotype. V and J are TRBV7-9 and TRBJ1-2, with 7 bases that match TRBD1. The CDR3 totals 15 residues. The germline gives CDR1 SEHNR, CDR2 FQNEAQ (reference sequence). J was trimmed by 8 bases and V by 5 bases; bases with no gene match: 14. The CDR3 sequence: CASSHGDRASWGYTF. CDR3 bases: TGTGCCAGCAGCCATGGCGACAGGGCGTCTTGGGGCTACACCTTC.

The gene calls are TRBV6-2 or TRBV6-3 and TRBJ1-4; D is unresolved. Germline CDR1 reads MNHEY; CDR2 reads SVGEGT. The CDR3 runs 12 residues. V was cut by 6 bases and J by 8 bases, with 10 bases left in between. Here the CDR3 reads CASSRGWEKLFF. Here the CDR3 DNA reads TGTGCCAGCAGCCGAGGGTGGGAAAAACTGTTTTTT.

This clonotype was found a few times. This chain connects TRBV11-3 to TRBJ1-6; tentatively, D is TRBD1 (6 bases). The V end lost 2 bases, the J end lost 7 bases, and 15 bases lay between the germline ends. The CDR3 sequence is 16 residues long. Germline V lookup: CDR1 SGHNT, CDR2 YENEEA. The CDR3 DNA reads as TGTGCCAGCAGCTTATTAGGGGGGGCGAGAAATTCACCCCTCCACTTT. Translation: CASSLLGGARNSPLHF.

In its sample, this clonotype was seen many times. The chain carries TRBV27 and TRBJ2-5; TRBD2 agrees at 9 bases. V shed 2 bases, J shed 2 bases, and the junction held 6 bases outside the gene matches. This CDR3 has 16 residues. Germline V gene data show CDR1 as MNHEY and CDR2 as SMNVEV (reference sequence). The CDR3 nucleotides read TGTGCCAGCAGTTTACTCGCGACTAGCGGACAAGAGACCCAGTACTTC. Translated: CASSLLATSGQETQYF.

This clonotype was recorded many times. The chain recombines TRBV7-8 with TRBJ2-5, with TRBD1 as a possible D gene (5 bases). The CDR3 runs 15 residues. V lost 5 bases and J lost 1, with 14 bases in between. Germline V gene data show CDR1 as SGHVS and CDR2 as FQNEAQ. The CDR3 DNA follows: TGTGCCAGCAGCAAGACGACAGAGCCCCAAGAGACCCAGTACTTC. Its protein product is CASSKTTEPQETQYF.

The table lists this clonotype with a few counts. The J gene is TRBJ1-5, the V gene TRBV12-3 or TRBV12-4, with D unresolved. The V end was cut by 8 bases, the J end by 6 bases, with 14 bases between. The CDR3 is made up of 13 amino acids. CDR3 protein: CASASAAAQPQHF. The CDR3 DNA follows: TGTGCCAGCGCGTCGGCAGCAGCTCAGCCCCAGCATTTT.

This clonotype came up once. Its ends do not fully match the called genes, so a read error is possible. This sequence joins TRBV2 and TRBJ2-1; tentatively, D is TRBD1 (5 bases). This CDR3 comprises 11 residues. Per the germline V gene, CDR1 is SNHLY and CDR2 is FYNNEI. The CDR3 DNA reads TGTGCCGTTCAGGGTGGGAATGAGCAGCTCTTC. This encodes CAVQGGNEQLF.

This clonotype turned up a few times. The CDR3 loop reads CASSPLVGRNTEAFF. The CDR3 DNA follows: TGTGCCAGCAGCCCTCTTGTAGGGAGGAACACTGAAGCTTTCTTT. This chain connects TRBV6-1 to TRBJ1-1; no clear D. V was cut by 6 bases and J by 1 base, with 15 bases left in between. Germline loops: CDR1 MNHNS, CDR2 SASEGT. There are 15 residues in the CDR3.

Comments on this clonotype: This could be a read error, since a much larger clone is one nucleotide away. The chain employs TRBV6-1 and TRBJ2-1; 10 bases match TRBD2. The V and J ends lost 5 bases and 5 bases, in that order; junction bases with no gene match: 9. The germline gives CDR1 MNHNS, CDR2 SASEGT. CDR3 size: 16 residues. The CDR3 nucleotides read TGTGCCAGCAGTCCTAGCGGGGGAGTATCCCACAATGAGCAGTTCTTC. Its translation: CASSPSGGVSHNEQFF.

This clonotype was picked up many times. This chain joins TRBV27 and TRBJ2-3, with 7 bases identical to TRBD1. V shed 6 bases and J 1 base; nucleotides not matched to a gene: 4. Germline V gene data show CDR1 as MNHEY and CDR2 as SMNVEV (reference sequence). The CDR3 runs to 14 residues. CDR3 loop: CASSTGQGTDTQYF. The CDR3 DNA reads as TGTGCCAGCAGCACCGGACAGGGCACAGATACGCAGTATTTT.